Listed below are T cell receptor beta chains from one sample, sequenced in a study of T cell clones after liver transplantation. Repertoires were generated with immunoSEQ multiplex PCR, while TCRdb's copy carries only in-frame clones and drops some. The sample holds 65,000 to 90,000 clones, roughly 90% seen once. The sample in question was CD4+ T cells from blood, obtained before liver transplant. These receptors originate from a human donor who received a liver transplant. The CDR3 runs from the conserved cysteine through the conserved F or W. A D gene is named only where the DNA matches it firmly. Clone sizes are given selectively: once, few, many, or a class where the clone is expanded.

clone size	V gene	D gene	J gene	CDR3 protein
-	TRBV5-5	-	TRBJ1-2	CASSLATGNYGYTF
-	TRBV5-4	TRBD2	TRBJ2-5	CASRAPGLAGVGETQYF
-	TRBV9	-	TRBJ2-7	CASSVSPPAEQYF
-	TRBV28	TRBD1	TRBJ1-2	CATLGQGYGYTF
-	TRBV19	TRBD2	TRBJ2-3	CASRQTSGSYTQYF
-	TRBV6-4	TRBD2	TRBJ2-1	CASRTSGRAGNEQFF
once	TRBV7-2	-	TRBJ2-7	CASSSPLVREQYF
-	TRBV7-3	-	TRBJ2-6	CASSLTGTGANVLTF
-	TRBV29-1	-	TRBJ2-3	CSVVKELDTQYF
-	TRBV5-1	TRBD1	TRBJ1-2	CASSRTGSDYGYTF
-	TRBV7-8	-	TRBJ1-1	CASSLRARGGAMTEAFF
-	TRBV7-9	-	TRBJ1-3	CASSFDKPKSSGNTIYF
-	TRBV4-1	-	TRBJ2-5	CASSQGREETQYF
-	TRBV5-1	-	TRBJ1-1	CASRQVLNTEAFF
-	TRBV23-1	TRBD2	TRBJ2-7	CASSQSLAGLTEENYEQYF
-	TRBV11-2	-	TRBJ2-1	CASSLGRGVNNEQFF
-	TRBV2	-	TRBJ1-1	CASSLYRTSEAFF